Each of the 17 T cell receptor beta chains below was sequenced from the same sample in a study of blood T cell repertoires in COVID-19 (dated by TCRdb to 2018 to 2021). Library prep was done by the immunoSEQ multiplex PCR assay. TCRdb holds this immuneACCESS table with in-frame rearrangements only. Some clones are missing; in checked studies, unresolved V genes explain under half, and the rest has no known cause. The sample yields about 230,000 clones; around 83% were counted once. The ten largest account for roughly 8.7% of the sample. Sequencing input: peripheral blood. These TCRs come from a man between 35 and 55 years old with active or convalescent COVID-19.

This chain links TRBV18 with TRBJ1-1, with 8 bases aligning to TRBD1. V shed 3 bases and J 6 bases; nucleotides not matched to a gene: 3. The length of the CDR3 is 13 residues. CDR1 KGHSH and CDR2 LQKENI come from the germline V gene. The CDR3 region is CASSPGTGSEAFF. The CDR3 coding sequence is TGTGCCAGCTCACCGGGGACAGGCTCTGAAGCTTTCTTT.

The chain combines TRBV28 with TRBJ2-5; D is undetermined. The V gene's germline CDR1 is MDHEN and CDR2 SYDVKM. Trimming took 5 bases from V and 7 from J, leaving 17 bases between them. The CDR3 runs 14 residues. This CDR3 is CASSQTVLGGTQYF. The CDR3 nucleotides read TGTGCCAGCAGTCAGACCGTCCTAGGCGGGACCCAGTACTTC.

The chain couples TRBV19 to TRBJ1-4, with a tentative D call TRBD1 (6 bases). This CDR3 is built from 14 residues. Germline-derived CDR1 and CDR2 are LNHDA and SQIVND (reference sequence). Trimming pared 4 bases from V and 8 bases from J, leaving 14 bases between. The CDR3 bases are TGTGCCAGTAGTACTCAGGGGAGTCGGGAAAAACTGTTTTTT. Protein product: CASSTQGSREKLFF.

CDR3 in amino acids: CASSFLTGSSGNTIYF. The CDR3 DNA follows: TGTGCCAGCAGTTTCCTAACAGGGAGCTCTGGAAACACCATATATTTT. The chain employs TRBV6-5 and TRBJ1-3; TRBD1 might be the D (6 bases). The CDR3 length is 16 residues. The V end lost 4 bases, the J end lost 0 bases, and 13 bases lay between the germline ends. The germline V gene encodes CDR1 MNHEY and CDR2 SVGAGI.

V and J are TRBV29-1 and TRBJ2-1; 10 nucleotides line up with TRBD2. CDR1 is SQVTM, CDR2 ANQGSEA, per germline. V shed 4 bases and J 9 bases; nucleotides not matched to a gene: 18. CDR3 size: 17 residues. In DNA, the CDR3 is TGCAGCGTTGTTTTACTAGCGGGATATCTGGGGGTGCCTGAGCAGTTCTTC. Translating gives CSVVLLAGYLGVPEQFF.

V is TRBV9 and J is TRBJ2-7, with 7 bases aligning to TRBD1. After removal of 3 bases from V and 2 bases from J, the junction contained 11 bases not matched to a gene. CDR1 is SGDLS and CDR2 is YYNGEE in the germline V gene. The CDR3 has 16 amino acids. CDR3 coding DNA: TGTGCCAGCAGCGCCGAAGGACAGGCAGGAGCCTACGAGCAGTACTTC. It translates to CASSAEGQAGAYEQYF.

V and J are TRBV7-9 and TRBJ2-5; 7 bases fit TRBD2. CDR3 size: 12 residues. Per germline, CDR1 SEHNR and CDR2 FQNEAQ (reference sequence). The ends lost 5 bases at V and 5 bases at J; junction bases unmatched: 2. The CDR3 nucleotides are TGTGCCAGCAGCGGAGCGGGGGAGACCCAGTACTTC. Protein product: CASSGAGETQYF.

V usage is TRBV18 and J usage is TRBJ1-3; 9 bases fit TRBD1. This CDR3 contains 16 residues. The germline gives CDR1 KGHSH, CDR2 LQKENI. V dropped 3 bases and J dropped 3; count of bases not matched to a gene: 6. CDR3 sequence: CASSPSTGGFGNTIYF. The CDR3, as DNA: TGTGCCAGCTCACCCTCGACAGGGGGTTTTGGAAACACCATATATTTT.

This clone was observed once. V usage is TRBV11-1 and J usage is TRBJ2-5, with TRBD2 matching over 10 bases. This CDR3 region has 13 residues. Trimming took 5 bases from V and 5 from J; bases not matched to a gene: 2. Germline CDR1 reads SGHAT; CDR2 reads FQDESV (reference sequence). CDR3 DNA sequence: TGTGCCAGCAGCATGGGACTAGCGGAGACCCAGTACTTC. This translates into CASSMGLAETQYF.

The chain recombines TRBV3-1 (or the pseudogene TRBV3-2) with TRBJ1-2; perhaps TRBD1 as D (6 bases). This CDR3 region has 14 residues. V lost 4 bases and J 4 bases, leaving 13 bases between the germline ends. Germline values: CDR1 LGHDT, CDR2 YNNKEL (reference sequence). This chain's CDR3 is CASSLQGGVYGYTF. CDR3 coding DNA: TGTGCCAGCAGCCTTCAAGGGGGGGTCTATGGCTACACCTTC.

This chain connects TRBV7-9 to TRBJ1-2; D possibly corresponds to TRBD1 (5 bases). This CDR3 is built from 15 residues. Germline CDR1 is SEHNR and CDR2 is FQNEAQ (reference sequence). The ends were cut back, 1 base at V and 5 bases at J, with 14 bases in the middle. The chain's CDR3 is CASSLDGGDIYGYTF. The CDR3 DNA reads TGTGCCAGCAGCTTAGATGGAGGGGATATTTATGGCTACACCTTC.

This clone was seen just once. The V and J genes are TRBV25-1 and TRBJ1-2; a possible D gene is TRBD1 (5 bases). The V end was cut by 5 bases, the J end by 7 bases, with 14 bases between. Germline V gene sequence: CDR1 MGHDK, CDR2 SYGVNS. The CDR3 covers 13 residues. CDR3 sequence: CASSPYQGGGYTF. CDR3 DNA: TGTGCCAGCAGTCCCTATCAGGGTGGTGGCTACACCTTC.

The gene calls are TRBV21-1 and TRBJ1-5. TRBV21-1 is deemed a pseudogene. The CDR3 is 17 amino acids. CDR3 in amino acids: CASSKVEEGGRNQPQHF. CDR3 coding DNA: TGTGCCAGCAGCAAAGTCGAAGAAGGCGGGCGGAATCAGCCCCAGCATTTT.

The rearrangement uses TRBV6-5 and TRBJ1-5, with 8 bases aligning to TRBD1. The junction had 7 bases not matched to a gene; V was cut back by 6 bases and J by 3 bases. The CDR3 is 15 amino acids. Germline-derived CDR1 and CDR2 are MNHEY and SVGAGI. The CDR3 DNA sequence: TGTGCCAGCAGCTCCGGGACAGGATACAATCAGCCCCAGCATTTT. Translated, it gives CASSSGTGYNQPQHF.

The CDR3: CASSYFARGTEAFF. DNA for the CDR3: TGTGCCAGCAGTTACTTTGCGCGGGGCACTGAAGCTTTCTTT. V gene TRBV6-5 combines with J gene TRBJ1-1; no reliable D call. The CDR3 contains 14 residues. The V and J ends lost 1 base and 4 bases respectively, with 10 bases between them. The germline CDR1 and CDR2 sequences are MNHEY and SVGAGI.

The chain links TRBV3-1 (or the pseudogene TRBV3-2) to TRBJ1-5; D perhaps matches TRBD1 (6 bases). The V gene's germline CDR1 is LGHDT and CDR2 YNNKEL (reference sequence). The CDR3 sequence is 17 residues long. The V and J ends lost 4 bases and 4 bases respectively, with 20 bases between them. CDR3 DNA sequence: TGTGCCAGCAGCCGGCAGGGGAATTCGTGGGTTAATCAGCCCCAGCATTTT. Translated: CASSRQGNSWVNQPQHF.

The V and J genes are TRBV7-9 and TRBJ2-3; 10 nucleotides align to TRBD1. From germline, CDR1 is SEHNR and CDR2 FQNEAQ (reference sequence). CDR3 length equals 15 residues. Trimming at V came to 5 bases and at J to 6 bases, leaving 8 bases not matched to a gene. CDR3 sequence: CASSIEPGQGDTQYF. CDR3 sequence (DNA): TGTGCCAGCAGCATAGAGCCGGGACAGGGGGATACGCAGTATTTT.